This T cell receptor (beta chain) was captured by sequencing in a study of early T cells in non-severe SARS-CoV-2 infection. About the research overall: With bulk RNA from unsorted whole blood as input, sequencing yielded unpaired chains.

This clonotype has ten or more counts. Trimming cost V 4 bases and J 5 bases, with 7 bases left between them. The CDR3 covers 12 residues. Individual cDNA molecules received unique molecular identifiers during library preparation. TCRdb analysed the 5' RACE reads with MiXCR anew, one entry per CDR3 protein. Counted here are fewer than 30,000 distinct CDR3 sequences, roughly 4.2% occurring once; the ten biggest clones make up approximately 15%. The source of this sequence is an adult who was a healthcare worker with PCR-confirmed SARS-CoV-2 infection or an uninfected control (not recorded which). The sequenced sample was whole blood. The V and J genes are TRBV12-3 or TRBV12-4 and TRBJ2-3; D is uncertain. CDR3 amino acids: CASSSLGDTQYF. CDR3 sequence (DNA): TGTGCCAGCAGTTCTCTAGGAGATACGCAGTATTTT.